This T cell receptor beta chain was observed in a study of shared clonotypes between healthy human individuals. For the study at large: CD4 naive and CD4 memory each took three plates per donor, while CD8 naive took two and CD8 memory one.

This CDR3 is 17 amino acids long. After removal of 1 base from V and 5 bases from J, the junction contained 7 bases not matched to a gene. CDR1 is MNHNS, CDR2 SASEGT, per germline. Each cell subset's genomic DNA was divided evenly among several immunoSEQ plates. Profiled with immunoSEQ multiplex PCR; TCRdb holds only in-frame clones, not every one. The repertoire holds around 1,100,000 clones, approximately 80% seen once, with 0.89% in the top ten. This sequence was found in a man younger than 35 in good health. Some clones in this sample may be carry-over from other donors' samples. The material sequenced was memory CD4+ T cells from PBMCs. Noted subset: CD45RA-negative fraction. The rearrangement links TRBV6-1 to TRBJ2-2, with 10 bases aligning to TRBD2. The CDR3 loop reads CASSEVVSGRATGELFF. For the CDR3, the DNA is TGTGCCAGCAGTGAAGTGGTGAGCGGGAGGGCGACCGGGGAGCTGTTTTTT.